This TCR beta chain was sequenced in a study of shared clonotypes between healthy human individuals. In the case of this clone: The target antigen is unknown.

Across several immunoSEQ plates, the genomic DNA of each subset was split evenly. Sorted-subset replicate PCR reactions contained roughly 200 ng DNA, corresponding to around 30,000 T cell genomes. Here immunoSEQ multiplex PCR was the method, and the copy in TCRdb shows in-frame clones only, minus some. The repertoire holds millions of clones, with approximately 95% as singletons. Study-wide results and limits: Tissues were not sampled, only blood, and their repertoires likely differ.

The V gene's germline CDR1 is SGHAT and CDR2 FQNNGV. The V and J ends lost 4 bases and 1 base respectively, with 8 bases between them. The CDR3 is 13 residues long. Terminally differentiated effector memory CD45RA+ cells were excluded by CCR7 positive selection of CD45RO-negative cells. The donors, all of them Caucasian adults, lived in Nashville, Tennessee. This clonotype was obtained from a man aged 18 to 35 in good health. The V call is TRBV11-2, the J call TRBJ2-7, with a tentative D call TRBD2 (5 bases). The sample consisted of naive CD8+ T cells sorted from blood. The CDR3 reads CASSYGVSYEQYF. CDR3 in DNA: TGTGCCAGCAGCTACGGGGTTTCCTACGAGCAGTACTTC.